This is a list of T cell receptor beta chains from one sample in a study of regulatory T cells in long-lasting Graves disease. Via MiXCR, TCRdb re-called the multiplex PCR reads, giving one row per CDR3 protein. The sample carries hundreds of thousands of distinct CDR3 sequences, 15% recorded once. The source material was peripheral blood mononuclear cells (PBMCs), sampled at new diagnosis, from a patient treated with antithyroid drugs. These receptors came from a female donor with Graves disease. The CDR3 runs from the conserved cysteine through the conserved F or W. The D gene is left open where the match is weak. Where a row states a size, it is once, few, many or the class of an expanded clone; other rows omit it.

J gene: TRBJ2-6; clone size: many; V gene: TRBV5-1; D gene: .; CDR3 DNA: TGCGCCAGCAGCTTGAAGGGACCCCCATCTGGGGCCAACGTCCTGACTTTC; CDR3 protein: CASSLKGPPSGANVLTF
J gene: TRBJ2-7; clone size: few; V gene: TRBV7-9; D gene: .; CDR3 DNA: TGTGCCAGCAGCCCGTTGGGGACCTACGAGCAGTACTTC; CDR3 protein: CASSPLGTYEQYF
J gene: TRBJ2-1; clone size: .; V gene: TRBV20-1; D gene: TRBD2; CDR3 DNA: TGCAGTGCTATCGTTACTAGCGAGCATGAGCAGTTCTTC; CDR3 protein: CSAIVTSEHEQFF
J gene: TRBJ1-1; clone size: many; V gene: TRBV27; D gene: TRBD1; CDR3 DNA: TGTGCCAGCAGTGGCCCCCTCGGACAGGGCGCTACTGAAGCTTTCTTT; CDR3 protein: CASSGPLGQGATEAFF
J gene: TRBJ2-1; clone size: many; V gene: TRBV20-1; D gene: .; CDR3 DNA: TGCAGTGCTATTAGCACAAACTACAATGAGCAGTTCTTC; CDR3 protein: CSAISTNYNEQFF
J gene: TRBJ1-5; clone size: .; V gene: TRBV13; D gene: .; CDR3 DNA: TGTGCCAGCAGCTTAGGTTCCCGTAGCAATCAGCCCCAGCATTTT; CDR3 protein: CASSLGSRSNQPQHF
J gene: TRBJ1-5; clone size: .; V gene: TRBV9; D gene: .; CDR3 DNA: TGTGCCAGCAGCGTAGGACAGGTCAATCAGCCCCAGCATTTT; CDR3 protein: CASSVGQVNQPQHF
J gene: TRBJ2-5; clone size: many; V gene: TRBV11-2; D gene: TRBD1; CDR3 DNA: TGTGCCAGCAGCCCACGGGGCCGGGACAGGCAAGAGACCCAGTACTTC; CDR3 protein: CASSPRGRDRQETQYF
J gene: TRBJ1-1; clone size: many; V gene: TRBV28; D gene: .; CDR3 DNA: TGTGCCAGCAGGGTTTATCAGGGGTACTACACTGAAGCTTTCTTT; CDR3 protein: CASRVYQGYYTEAFF
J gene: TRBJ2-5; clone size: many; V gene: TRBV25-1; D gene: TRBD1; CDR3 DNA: TGTGCCAGCAGTGAACCTGGACAGGGGAGGGAGACCCAGTACTTC; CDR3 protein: CASSEPGQGRETQYF
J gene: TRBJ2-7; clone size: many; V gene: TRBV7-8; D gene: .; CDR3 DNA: TGTGCCAGCAGCTTAGCGGCCCTTTTCACGTACGAGCAGTACTTC; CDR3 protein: CASSLAALFTYEQYF
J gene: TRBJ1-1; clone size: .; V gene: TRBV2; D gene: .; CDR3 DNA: TGTGCCAGCAGGGGGGGGGACGTCGCTGAAGCTTTCTTT; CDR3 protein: CASRGGDVAEAFF
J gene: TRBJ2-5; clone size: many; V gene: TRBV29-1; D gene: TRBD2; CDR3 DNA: TGCAGCGTTGAAGATCTGGGGCTAGCGGGAGGGGAGACCCAGTACTTC; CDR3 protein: CSVEDLGLAGGETQYF
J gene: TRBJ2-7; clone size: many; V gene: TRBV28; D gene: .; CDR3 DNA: TGTGCCAGCAGTTTATGGCAGGGTATTTCCTCCTACGAGCAGTACTTC; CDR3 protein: CASSLWQGISSYEQYF
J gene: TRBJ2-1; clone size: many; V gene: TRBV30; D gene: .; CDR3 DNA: TGTGCCTGGAACCCGGGTGTCCTTAATGAGCAGTTCTTC; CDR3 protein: CAWNPGVLNEQFF
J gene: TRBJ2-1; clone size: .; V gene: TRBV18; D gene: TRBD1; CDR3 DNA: TGTGCCAGCTCACCACCGGGTCAGGGGGACCACAATGAGCAGTTCTTC; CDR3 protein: CASSPPGQGDHNEQFF
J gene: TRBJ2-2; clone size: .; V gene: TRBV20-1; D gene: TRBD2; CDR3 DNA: TGCAGTGCTAGAGATATTAGCGGGAGGTTCAACACCGGGGAGCTGTTTTTT; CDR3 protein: CSARDISGRFNTGELFF
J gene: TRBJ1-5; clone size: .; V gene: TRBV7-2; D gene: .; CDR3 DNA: TGTGCCAGCAGCTTACCCGAGGGGGGGCCCCAGCATTTT; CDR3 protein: CASSLPEGGPQHF
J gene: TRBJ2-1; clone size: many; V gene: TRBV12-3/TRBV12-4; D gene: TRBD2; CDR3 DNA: TGTGCCAGCAGCACACTAGCGGCCAATGAGCAGTTCTTC; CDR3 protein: CASSTLAANEQFF
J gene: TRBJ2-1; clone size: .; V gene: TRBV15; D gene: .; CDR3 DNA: TGTGCCACCAGCAGAGATGGGGGCTCACACTACAATGAGCAGTTCTTC; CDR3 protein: CATSRDGGSHYNEQFF
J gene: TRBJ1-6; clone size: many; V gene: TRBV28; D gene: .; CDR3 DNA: TGTGCCAGCAGTTTACCGTCCGGGGTTCAGAGCTCCTATAATTCACCCCTCCACTTT; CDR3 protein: CASSLPSGVQSSYNSPLHF
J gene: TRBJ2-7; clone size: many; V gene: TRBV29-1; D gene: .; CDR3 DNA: TGCAGCGTTGATAGCGGGACAGCCTCCTACGAGCAGTACTTC; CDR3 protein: CSVDSGTASYEQYF
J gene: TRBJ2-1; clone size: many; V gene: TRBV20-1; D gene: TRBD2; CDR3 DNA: TGCAGTGCTAGAGGTTCGGGACTAGCGGGGTACAATGAGCAGTTCTTC; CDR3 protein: CSARGSGLAGYNEQFF
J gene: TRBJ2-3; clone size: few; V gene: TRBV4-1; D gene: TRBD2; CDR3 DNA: TGCGCCAGCAAGCGTTCCGGGACTAGCGTCACAGATACGCAGTATTTT; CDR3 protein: CASKRSGTSVTDTQYF
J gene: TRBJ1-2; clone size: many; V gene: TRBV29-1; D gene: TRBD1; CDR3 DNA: TGCAGCGTTCCTTATCTACCAGGGGGGGACTATGGCTACACCTTC; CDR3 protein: CSVPYLPGGDYGYTF
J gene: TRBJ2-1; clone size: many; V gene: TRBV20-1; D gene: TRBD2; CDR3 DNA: TGCAGTGCTAGAGGGACTAGCGACAATGAGCAGTTCTTC; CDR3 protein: CSARGTSDNEQFF
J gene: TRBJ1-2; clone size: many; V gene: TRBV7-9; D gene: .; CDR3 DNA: TGTGCCAGCAGCTTACTAAGGGAGTATGGCTACACCTTC; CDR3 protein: CASSLLREYGYTF
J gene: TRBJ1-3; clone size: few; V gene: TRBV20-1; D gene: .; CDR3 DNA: TGCAGTGCTAGAGATGAAGGAAGTCCTGGAAACACCATATATTTT; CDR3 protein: CSARDEGSPGNTIYF
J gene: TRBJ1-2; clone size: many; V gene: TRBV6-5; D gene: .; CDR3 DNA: TGTGCCAGCAGTTACTCCGGGGGTCGCGACTATGGCTACACCTTC; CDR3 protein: CASSYSGGRDYGYTF
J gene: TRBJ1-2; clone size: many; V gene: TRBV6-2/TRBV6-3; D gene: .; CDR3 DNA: TGTGCCAGCCATGCACAGGAGCCTCGCTATGGCTACACCTTC; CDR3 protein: CASHAQEPRYGYTF
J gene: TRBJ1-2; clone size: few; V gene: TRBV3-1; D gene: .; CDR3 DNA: TGTGCCAGCAGCCAAGCACCGACAGGAATCTATGGCTACACCTTC; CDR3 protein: CASSQAPTGIYGYTF
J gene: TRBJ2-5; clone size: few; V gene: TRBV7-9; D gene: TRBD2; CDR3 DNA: TGTGCCAGCAGCTGGGGACTAGCGGGGGGACAAGAGACCCAGTACTTC; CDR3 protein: CASSWGLAGGQETQYF
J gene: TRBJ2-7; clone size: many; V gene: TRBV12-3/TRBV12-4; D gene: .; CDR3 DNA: TGTGCCAGCAGTTTTTTTCGGAACAGGCACCTTGGCGAGCAGTACTTC; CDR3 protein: CASSFFRNRHLGEQYF
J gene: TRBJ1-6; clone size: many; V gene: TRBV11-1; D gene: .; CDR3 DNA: TGTGCCAGCAGCCGCACTCCAGGGGCGGGTGATTCACCCCTCCACTTT; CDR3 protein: CASSRTPGAGDSPLHF
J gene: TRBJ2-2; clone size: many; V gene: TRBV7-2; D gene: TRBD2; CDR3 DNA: TGTGCCAAGAGGGGAGCGGGAGGTGGTAGCACCGGGGAGCTGTTTTTT; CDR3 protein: CAKRGAGGGSTGELFF
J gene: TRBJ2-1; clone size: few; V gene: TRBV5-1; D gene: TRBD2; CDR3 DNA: TGCGCCAGCAGCTTGGGGGCTAGCGGGAACCTCTACAATGAGCAGTTCTTC; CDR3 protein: CASSLGASGNLYNEQFF
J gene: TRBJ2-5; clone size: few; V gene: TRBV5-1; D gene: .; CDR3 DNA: TGCGCCAGCAGCTTGGAGGGACGCCCGCCAGAGATCCAGTACTTC; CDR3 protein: CASSLEGRPPEIQYF
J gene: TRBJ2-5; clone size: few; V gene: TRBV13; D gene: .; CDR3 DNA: TGTGCCAGCAGCTTAGGCCAAGAGAGTCAGGTGGGAGGAGAGACCCAGTACTTC; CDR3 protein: CASSLGQESQVGGETQYF
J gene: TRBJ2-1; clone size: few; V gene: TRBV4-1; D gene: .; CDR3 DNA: TGCGCCAGCAGCCAGGTACCCCGGGGGGAGCAGTTCTTC; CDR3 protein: CASSQVPRGEQFF
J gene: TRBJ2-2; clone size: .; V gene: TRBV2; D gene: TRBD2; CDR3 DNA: TGTGCCAGCAGTGTGACTAGCGGGAGCGCCGGGGAGCTGTTTTTT; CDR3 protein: CASSVTSGSAGELFF
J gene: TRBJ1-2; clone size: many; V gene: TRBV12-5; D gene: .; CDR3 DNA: TGTGCTAGTGGTTTGCCTCGGGCGCCTGACTATGGCTACACCTTC; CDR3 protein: CASGLPRAPDYGYTF
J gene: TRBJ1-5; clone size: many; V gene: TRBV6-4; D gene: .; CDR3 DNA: TGTGCCAGCAGTTACACCCCTCCTGGGCAGCCCCAGCATTTT; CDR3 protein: CASSYTPPGQPQHF
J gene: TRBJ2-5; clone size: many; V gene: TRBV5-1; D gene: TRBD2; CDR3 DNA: TGTGCCAGCAGCTTGAGTAGCGGGGGGGCCGAAGATTTGCCCCAGTACTTC; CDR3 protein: CASSLSSGGAEDLPQYF
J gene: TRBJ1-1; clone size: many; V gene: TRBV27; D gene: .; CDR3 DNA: TGTGCCAGCAGTTTATCAGGGGCGCGCACTGAAGCTTTCTTT; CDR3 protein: CASSLSGARTEAFF
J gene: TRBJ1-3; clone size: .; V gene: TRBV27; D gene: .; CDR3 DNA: TGTGCCAGCAGTTTAGGGGGGGGAAACACCATATATTTT; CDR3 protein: CASSLGGGNTIYF
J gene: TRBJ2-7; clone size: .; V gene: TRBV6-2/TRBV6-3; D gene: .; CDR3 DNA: TGTGCCAGCAGGGACCAGGGTATCTACGAGCAGTACTTC; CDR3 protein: CASRDQGIYEQYF
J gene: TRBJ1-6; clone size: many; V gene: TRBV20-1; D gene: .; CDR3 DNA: TGCAGTGCTAGACACGCAAGCTCCTATAATTCACCCCTCCACTTT; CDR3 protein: CSARHASSYNSPLHF
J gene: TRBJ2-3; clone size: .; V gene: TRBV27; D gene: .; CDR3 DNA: TGTGCCAGCAGTCCAGCGGCCACAGATACGCAGTATTTT; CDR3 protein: CASSPAATDTQYF
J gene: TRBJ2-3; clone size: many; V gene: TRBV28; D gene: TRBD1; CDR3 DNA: TGTGCCAGCACCGGGACAGGGGGCCCAGATACGCAGTATTTT; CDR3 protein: CASTGTGGPDTQYF
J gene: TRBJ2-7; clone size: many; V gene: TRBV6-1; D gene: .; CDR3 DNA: TGTGCCAGCATGGTCGCACCGGCCCCCTACGAGCAGTACTTC; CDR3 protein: CASMVAPAPYEQYF
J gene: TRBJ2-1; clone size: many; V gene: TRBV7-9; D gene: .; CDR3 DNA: TGTGCCAGCAGCTTAGAGGGCTCCTACAATGAGCAGTTCTTC; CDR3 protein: CASSLEGSYNEQFF
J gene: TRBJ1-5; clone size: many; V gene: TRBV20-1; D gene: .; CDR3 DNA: TGCAGTGCCATACTTCAGGGCGATCAGCCCCAGCATTTT; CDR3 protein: CSAILQGDQPQHF
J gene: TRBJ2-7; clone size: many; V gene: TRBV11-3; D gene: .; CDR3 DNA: TGTGCCAGCAGGCAAGGGACGGGGAAGCAGTACTTC; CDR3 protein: CASRQGTGKQYF
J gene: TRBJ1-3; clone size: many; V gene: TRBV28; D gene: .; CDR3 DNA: TGTGCCAGCAGTTTAAATACCCCCTCTGGAAACACCATATATTTT; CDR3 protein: CASSLNTPSGNTIYF
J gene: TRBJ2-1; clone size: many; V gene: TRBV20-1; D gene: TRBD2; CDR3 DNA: TGCAGTGCTAGGGCTAGCGGCGTCTCCTACAATGAGCAGTTCTTC; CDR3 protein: CSARASGVSYNEQFF
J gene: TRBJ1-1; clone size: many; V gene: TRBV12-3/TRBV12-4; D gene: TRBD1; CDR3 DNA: TGTGCCAGCAGACCCCGGGACAGGGGGCATAACACTGAAGCTTTCTTT; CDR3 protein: CASRPRDRGHNTEAFF